The rows below give T cell receptor beta chains drawn from one sample of a study of T cell responses to AZD1222 COVID-19 vaccine. Produced via immunoSEQ multiplex PCR; TCRdb's table is partial and in-frame only. This table holds 75,000 or so clones, 85% to 95% found once. Sequenced here: peripheral blood, sampled 28 days after the second AZD1222 dose. Receptors were obtained from an adult who received the AZD1222 COVID-19 vaccine. The CDR3 runs from the conserved cysteine through the conserved F or W. The order of the fields is D gene, J gene, V gene, clone size, CDR3 DNA, CDR3 protein. D genes are given only for firm matches. Size is stated for part of the rows, as once, few or many counts, or as a class when the clone is expanded.

. TRBJ1-1 TRBV6-2/TRBV6-3 once TGTGCCAGCAGTTACGGAGGGATGAACACTGAAGCTTTCTTT CASSYGGMNTEAFF
TRBD1 TRBJ1-2 TRBV19 . TGTGCCAGTAGTCCGAGACAGGGACTAAGCTATGGCTACACCTTC CASSPRQGLSYGYTF
. TRBJ2-7 TRBV5-4 once TGTGCCAGCAGCCCGGGGATTACCTCCTACGAGCAGTACTTC CASSPGITSYEQYF
. TRBJ1-6 TRBV27 . TGTGCCAGCAGTTCTATATCGACGGCACCCCTCCACTTT CASSSISTAPLHF
TRBD1 TRBJ1-5 TRBV2 . TGTGCCAGCAGCGGGACAGGGGAATTTCAGCCCCAGCATTTT CASSGTGEFQPQHF
TRBD1 TRBJ1-5 TRBV24-1 . TGTGCCACCAGTGAAGGGGGCGCGGGTCAGCCCCAGCATTTT CATSEGGAGQPQHF
TRBD2 TRBJ2-1 TRBV7-9 . TGTGCCAGCAGCTTTTTGAGCGGGAGTACCTACAATGAGCAGTTCTTC CASSFLSGSTYNEQFF
. TRBJ1-4 TRBV28 . TGTGCCAGCACCGAGGGGGGGCGCGTAGAAAAACTGTTTTTT CASTEGGRVEKLFF
TRBD1 TRBJ2-7 TRBV6-1 . TGTGCCAGCAGTGAACTGGGACAGGGGTTCTCCTACGAGCAGTACTTC CASSELGQGFSYEQYF
. TRBJ2-7 TRBV6-1 once TGTGCCAGCAGTGAAGGGGCCTGGGCAGGGGAGCAGTACTTC CASSEGAWAGEQYF
. TRBJ2-5 TRBV6-5 . TGTGCCAGCAGTTACGTGCGGAAAGAGACCCAGTACTTC CASSYVRKETQYF
TRBD1 TRBJ1-4 TRBV7-9 . TGTGCCAGCAGCCCGGAGGACAGGGTTCGGAAACTGTTTTTT CASSPEDRVRKLFF
TRBD1 TRBJ1-2 TRBV28 . TGTGCCAGCAGTTGGACAGGGGGCGCGAGAGGCTACACCTTC CASSWTGGARGYTF
. TRBJ2-1 TRBV3-1/TRBV3-2 few TGTGCCAGCAGCCAAGTATTGGGTGAGCAGTTCTTC CASSQVLGEQFF
. TRBJ2-2 TRBV11-3 . TGTGCCAGCAGCTTAGTCGCAGGGCAGGTCACCGGGGAGCTGTTTTTT CASSLVAGQVTGELFF
. TRBJ1-1 TRBV7-9 . TGTGCCAGCATCAGCCGCCCGGGCACTGAAGCTTTCTTT CASISRPGTEAFF
TRBD2 TRBJ2-5 TRBV19 . TGTGCCACACAGAGGAAGGGACTAATCCAAGAGACCCAGTACTTC CATQRKGLIQETQYF
. TRBJ2-7 TRBV7-2 . TGTGCCAGCAGCTTAACGAGCGGGTCCTACGAGCAGTACTTC CASSLTSGSYEQYF
TRBD1 TRBJ1-1 TRBV10-3 . TGTGCCATCAGGGGACAGGGGCGCTTGAACACTGAAGCTTTCTTT CAIRGQGRLNTEAFF
. TRBJ2-3 TRBV7-9 . TGTGCCAGCAGCTCAGGAGGATATAGCACAGATACGCAGTATTTT CASSSGGYSTDTQYF
. TRBJ2-7 TRBV19 . TGTGCCAGTAGTGAAAACCTATACGAGCAGTACTTC CASSENLYEQYF
. TRBJ1-4 TRBV5-4 . TGTGCCAGCAGCGGGGGGACATCCGATCCAACTAATGAAAAACTGTTTTTT CASSGGTSDPTNEKLFF
TRBD2 TRBJ2-7 TRBV5-1 . TGCGCCAGCAGCCCTGGGGGACTAGCGGGGGTCTCCTACGAGCAGTACTTC CASSPGGLAGVSYEQYF
. TRBJ1-2 TRBV5-5 . TGTGCCAGCAGCTTGCCTGGGTTGAATGGCTACACCTTC CASSLPGLNGYTF
. TRBJ2-6 TRBV9 . TGTGCCAGCAGCGCGAGACTCAGGGAGACTGGGGCCAACGTCCTGACTTTC CASSARLRETGANVLTF
. TRBJ1-5 TRBV19 . TGTGCCACAGATGACCTTTGGAGAAGCAATCAGCCCCAGCATTTT CATDDLWRSNQPQHF
TRBD2 TRBJ2-7 TRBV5-4 . TGTGCCAGCAGCTTAGGACTAGCCAGAGACGAGCAGTACTTC CASSLGLARDEQYF
. TRBJ1-4 TRBV18 . TGTGCCAGCTCACCCGGCCCGGGCCGCGCAACTAATGAAAAACTGTTTTTT CASSPGPGRATNEKLFF
TRBD2 TRBJ2-1 TRBV4-1 . TGCGCCAGCAGCCAAGGGGCTAGCGGGCCCTCCTACAATGAGCAGTTCTTC CASSQGASGPSYNEQFF